This TCR beta chain is drawn from a study of T cell repertoires in cytomegalovirus infection. Study in general: The authors relied on CMV epitopes, both recently identified HLA-C-restricted and well-studied HLA-B-restricted. Both a matching HLA type and CMV infection were indicated by public TCR beta signatures.

General observations from the study: HLA-C-restricted CMV clonotypes gave the most frequent clonotype in two of eight donors.

The V segment lost 5 bases and the J segment 3 bases; nucleotides outside the gene matches: 6. The CDR3 contains 13 residues. Per germline, CDR1 DFQATT and CDR2 SNEGSKA (reference sequence). This clonotype was recorded a few times. Antigen unknown. TCRdb re-derived calls from the reads in MiXCR, one entry per CDR3 protein. The profile shows hundreds of thousands of distinct CDR3 sequences, roughly 33% of them singletons. This receptor was taken from a human donor in good health (CMV status not recorded). Some clones in this sample may be carry-over from other donors' samples. The sample here was cultured CD8+ T cells from PBMCs, taken from culture after CMV antigen stimulation. The chain carries TRBV20-1 and TRBJ1-2; 7 bases match TRBD1. Here the CDR3 DNA reads TGCAGTGCTCCGACAGGGAGTCACTATGGCTACACCTTC. Amino acids: CSAPTGSHYGYTF.